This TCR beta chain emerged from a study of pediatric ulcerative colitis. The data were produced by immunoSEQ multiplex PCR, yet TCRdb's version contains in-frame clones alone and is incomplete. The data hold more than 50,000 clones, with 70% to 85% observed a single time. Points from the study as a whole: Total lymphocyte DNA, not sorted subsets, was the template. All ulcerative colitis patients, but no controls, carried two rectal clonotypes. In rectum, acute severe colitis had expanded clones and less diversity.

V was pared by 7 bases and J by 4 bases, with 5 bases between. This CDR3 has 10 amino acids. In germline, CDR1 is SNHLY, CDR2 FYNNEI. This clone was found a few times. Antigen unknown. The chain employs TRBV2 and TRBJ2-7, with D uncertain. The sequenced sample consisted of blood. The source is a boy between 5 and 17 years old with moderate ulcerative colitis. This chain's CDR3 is CASMAYEQYF. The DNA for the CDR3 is TGTGCCAGCATGGCGTACGAGCAGTACTTC.